The source of this TCR beta chain is a study of T cells after yellow fever vaccination. Via MiXCR, TCRdb re-called the 5' RACE reads, giving one row per CDR3 protein. This repertoire shows 350,000 to 450,000 distinct CDR3 sequences, 15% to 20% found once; its top ten account for roughly a sixth. About this clonotype: Antigen unknown.

Deletions cut 4 bases from V and 5 bases from J, with 21 bases between. The CDR3 spans 16 residues. Germline assignment: CDR1 SGHRS and CDR2 YFSETQ. The study's findings and limits: Overall, a small share of clonotypes was seen in both CD4 and CD8 compartments. Reappearance after the booster was seen for most primary-vaccination clones, at 95% to 96% CD4 and around 90% CD8. Weaker, the secondary response peaked sooner, at day 5 versus 15.

The starting material was PBMCs, obtained before the yellow fever booster vaccination. The clonotype comes from a man younger than 35 who received the YFV17D yellow fever vaccine. This sequence joins TRBV5-1 and TRBJ2-5; D may be TRBD2 (5 bases). This chain's CDR3 is CASSPGQAAQRETQYF. CDR3 in DNA: TGCGCCAGCAGCCCGGGCCAAGCGGCTCAACGGGAGACCCAGTACTTC.